These 8 T cell receptor beta chains share one sample of origin, sequenced in a study of low-dose radiotherapy and immunotherapy resistance in tumors. Covering alpha and beta chains, TRAV- and TRBV-specific primers were used for the first-strand cDNA. With a V-primer adapter and a constant-region primer, TCRs were amplified for around 20 PCR cycles. From the reads, TCRdb called clonotypes with MiXCR, one entry per CDR3 protein. The table shows about 17,000 distinct CDR3 sequences, with 70% to 80% occurring only once. All receptors derive from a human donor with advanced metastatic prostate, ovarian, gallbladder or colorectal cancer (not recorded which). This table probably holds off-target reads from a library built for another chain.

The chain has TRBV20-1 and TRBJ1-2; TRBD1 agrees at 10 bases. The CDR3 runs 16 residues. Germline assignment: CDR1 DFQATT and CDR2 SNEGSKA (reference sequence). J gave up 2 bases and V 1 base, and 7 bases lay outside the gene matches. The CDR3 DNA reads TGCAGTGCTAGAGGGGACAGGGGATCGCAAAACTATGGCTACACCTTC. This sequence encodes CSARGDRGSQNYGYTF.

In its sample, this clonotype was seen once. The gene calls are TRBV2 and TRBJ2-1, with 11 bases matching TRBD2. Per germline, CDR1 SNHLY and CDR2 FYNNEI. V lost 4 bases and J lost 2; bases outside the gene matches: 4. The CDR3 consists of 16 residues. The CDR3 DNA is TGTGCCAGCAGTGGGACTAGCGGGCTCCCCTACAATGAGCAGTTCTTC. Residues: CASSGTSGLPYNEQFF. The full variable domain, rest sourced from reference TRBV2 and TRBJ2-1, is EPEVTQTPSHQVTQMGQEVILRCVPISNHLYFYWYRQILGQKVEFLVSFYNNEISEKSEIFDDQFSVERPDGSNFTLKIRSTKLEDSAMYFCASSGTSGLPYNEQFFGPGTRLTVL.

This sequence joins TRBV28 and TRBJ2-7; D remains unclear. Deletions cut 10 bases from V and 2 bases from J, with 12 bases between. Germline lookup yields CDR1 MDHEN and CDR2 SYDVKM. The CDR3 loop spans 12 amino acids. CDR3 amino acids: CATGSPTYEQYF. The CDR3 DNA sequence: TGTGCCACCGGCTCTCCTACCTACGAGCAGTACTTC.

The rearrangement links TRBV9 to TRBJ1-1, with D possibly TRBD1 on 5 matching bases. The V gene lost 3 bases and the J gene lost 8 bases, with 20 bases spanning the gap. Germline CDR1 and CDR2: SGDLS and YYNGEE. This CDR3 has 15 residues. The CDR3 region is CASSAGGYGTSEAFF. The CDR3 nucleotides are TGTGCCAGCAGCGCCGGAGGGTACGGGACGTCCGAAGCTTTCTTT.

The rearrangement joins TRBV10-3 to TRBJ2-1, with TRBD1 as a possible D gene (5 bases). The V gene lost 6 bases and the J gene lost 0 bases, with 12 bases spanning the gap. Germline V gives CDR1 ENHRY, CDR2 SYGVKD. This CDR3 spans 15 amino acids. The CDR3 DNA reads as TGTGCCATCAGCAAACAGGACGGCTCCTACAATGAGCAGTTCTTC. The encoded protein is CAISKQDGSYNEQFF.

The gene calls are TRBV3-1 and TRBJ2-7, with TRBD2 as a possible D gene (6 bases). The CDR3 is 15 amino acids. Germline CDR1 is LGHDT and CDR2 is YNNKEL (reference sequence). The V gene lost 3 bases and the J gene lost 0 bases, with 12 bases spanning the gap. In nucleotides, the CDR3 is TGTGCCAGCAGCCATCGGCTAGCGAACTCCTACGAGCAGTACTTC. As protein: CASSHRLANSYEQYF.

The CDR3 spells CASRRSLDTDTQYF. Here the CDR3 DNA reads TGCGCCAGCAGGAGGTCCCTAGACACAGATACGCAGTATTTT. V usage is TRBV5-1 and J usage is TRBJ2-3, with unresolved D. V was cut by 5 bases and J by 2 bases, with 12 bases left in between. Germline CDR1 reads SGHRS; CDR2 reads YFSETQ. This CDR3 region has 14 residues.

The DNA for the CDR3 is TGTGCCACGCGAGTAACGAACACCGGGGAGCTGTTTTTT. Translating it yields CATRVTNTGELFF. J is TRBJ2-2 and V is TRBV24-1; D is unresolved. The CDR3 has 13 amino acids. The ends were cut back, 10 bases at V and 0 bases at J, with 8 bases in the middle. Germline lookup yields CDR1 KGHDR and CDR2 SFDVKD.